These 18 T cell receptor beta chains came from one sample sequenced in a study of tumor and adjacent non-tumor tissue in lung cancer. Three rounds of nested PCR, following a modified ARM-PCR protocol, produced the TCRbeta library. MiXCR, run by TCRdb on the multiplex PCR reads, gives a single entry per CDR3 protein. The table has roughly 75,000 distinct CDR3 sequences, roughly 80% seen once; the top ten hold roughly 12%. No cell sorting was done before RNA was extracted from the tissue. Sequencing used lung tumor tissue. The source is a woman aged 45-60 years with non-small cell lung cancer.

With regard to this clonotype: One junction end does not reproduce the germline sequence, and a read error may be involved. The J gene is TRBJ2-5, the V gene TRBV6-5; D ambiguous. There are 13 residues in the CDR3. Germline values: CDR1 MNHEY, CDR2 SVGAGI. CDR3 sequence: CASNYDMEETQYF. As DNA, the CDR3 is TGTGCCAGCAATTACGACATGGAAGAGACCCAGTACTTC.

As for this clonotype: At one end, the junction sequence differs from germline, possibly due to a read error. V is TRBV11-2 and J is TRBJ2-2; possible D gene TRBD2, 5 bases. CDR3 length: 12 amino acids. Germline values: CDR1 SGHAT, CDR2 FQNNGV. CDR3 in DNA: TGTGCCATCATCGAAGTCACCGGGGTGCTGTTTTTT. This codes for CAIIEVTGVLFF.

Comments on this clonotype: This may come from a read error, since a much larger clone is one base off. The V and J genes are TRBV20-1 and TRBJ1-1; 8 bases agree with TRBD1. Germline CDR1 reads DFQATT; CDR2 reads SNEGSKA (reference sequence). V gave up 1 base and J gave up 9 bases; unmatched junction bases: 10. This CDR3 is 14 amino acids long. For the CDR3, the DNA is TGCAGTGCTAGAGGAGGGACAGGTTTTACTCAAGCTTTCTTT. It is translated as CSARGGTGFTQAFF.

This clonotype is medium-sized (0.01 to 0.1%) by share. The rearrangement joins TRBV29-1 to TRBJ2-3; 12 nucleotides line up with TRBD1. Germline CDR1 reads SQVTM; CDR2 reads ANQGSEA. There are 15 residues in the CDR3. The V gene end was trimmed by 6 bases and the J gene end by 6 bases; junction bases not matched to a gene: 10. The CDR3, as DNA: TGCAGCGTAGAAATCCGGGACAGGGGGCGGGATACGCAGTATTTT. Its translation: CSVEIRDRGRDTQYF.

Comments on this clonotype: Given the absence of the conserved phenylalanine or tryptophan at the CDR3 end, a read error is likely. No DNA is shown, since the ends of the CDR3 on it are uncertain; the CDR3 is the one TCRdb lists. V is TRBV10-3 and J is TRBJ2-2; TRBD1 was called by the table and not checked on the DNA. Counting both end residues, the CDR3 totals 17 amino acids. Germline V CDR1 and CDR2: ENHRY, SYGVKD. The chain's CDR3 is CAIRPMTGDTNTGEPFY.

Notes on this clonotype: It is likely a read error, because the conserved phenylalanine at the end of the CDR3 is missing. The V gene is TRBV6-6, the J gene TRBJ2-3; D tentatively fits TRBD1 or TRBD2 (5 bases each). This CDR3 has 15 amino acids. Germline CDR1 MNHNY, CDR2 SVGAGI (reference sequence). The CDR3 region has the DNA TGTGCCAGCAGCGCTCTTGGGGGAGCGGTAGATATGCAGTATTTG. Translated: CASSALGGAVDMQYL.

This clonotype was recorded many times. The rearrangement uses TRBV12-3 or TRBV12-4 and TRBJ2-7; D ambiguous. V was clipped by 2 bases and J by 3 bases, with 11 bases between them. This CDR3 has 14 amino acids. The CDR3 is CASSLTNRLYEQYF. The CDR3 region has the DNA TGTGCCAGCAGTTTAACCAACCGTCTCTACGAGCAGTACTTC.

With regard to this clonotype: This may arise from a read error, as a much more abundant clone is one base away. A read error is likely, as this CDR3 ends without the conserved phenylalanine or tryptophan. This chain connects TRBV28 to TRBJ2-1; perhaps TRBD2 as D (5 bases). Trimming took off 5 bases at V and 2 bases at J, with 7 bases between the two ends. Germline V CDR1 and CDR2: MDHEN, SYDVKM. There are 13 residues in the CDR3. This CDR3 is CASSRGTYNEQFL. CDR3 coding DNA: TGTGCCAGCAGTCGAGGGACCTACAATGAGCAGTTCTTG.

The chain combines TRBV3-1 with TRBJ1-5; no clear D. V lost 1 base and J lost 6, with 4 bases in between. From germline, CDR1 is LGHDT and CDR2 YNNKEL (reference sequence). The CDR3 is made up of 12 amino acids. CDR3 region: CASSQGSQPQHF. The CDR3 bases are TGTGCCAGCAGCCAAGGGTCTCAGCCCCAGCATTTT.

This chain uses TRBV10-2 with TRBJ2-7; D gene unclear. This CDR3 contains 15 residues. CDR1 and CDR2 from the germline V gene are WSHSY and SAAADI. Trimming stripped 6 bases from V and 1 base from J, with 16 bases between. The CDR3, as DNA: TGCGCCAGCAGCCCCGTCCCCTGGGATTCCTACGAGCAGTACTTC. Translating it yields CASSPVPWDSYEQYF.

This clonotype was recorded a few times. Compared with germline, one end of the junction differs, possibly owing to a read error. The V call is TRBV6-1, the J call TRBJ2-2, with D perhaps matching TRBD2 (6 bases). CDR1 MNHNS and CDR2 SASEGT come from the germline V gene. The CDR3 is made up of 14 amino acids. CDR3: CASSLARDTGELFF. Here the CDR3 DNA reads TGTGCCAGCAGTCTAGCGCGAGACACCGGGGAGCTATTTTTT.

This clonotype was counted once. A much larger clone sits a single nucleotide away, making a read error possible. The chain links TRBV7-3 to TRBJ2-1, with D unresolved. The V gene's germline CDR1 is SGHTA and CDR2 FQGTGA. The V end lost 9 bases, the J end lost 8 bases, and 17 bases lay between the germline ends. This CDR3 region has 13 residues. The CDR3, as DNA: TGTGCCAGAAGCAACCAAGCAGGCGATGAGCAGTTCTTC. Residues: CARSNQAGDEQFF.

As regards this clonotype: This sequence may be a read error, since a much larger clone differs from it by one base. The chain is built from TRBV4-1 and TRBJ2-7, with 7 bases fitting TRBD1. The germline CDR1 and CDR2 sequences are MGHRA and YSYEKL. The CDR3 is 15 residues long. CDR3: CASNQERGGFYEQYF. For the CDR3, the DNA is TGCGCCAGCAACCAAGAGCGAGGGGGCTTCTACGAGCAGTACTTC.

The gene calls are TRBV12-3 or TRBV12-4 and TRBJ2-7; no reliable D call. The CDR3 is 13 residues long. With 1 base removed from V and 4 bases from J, the gap between germline ends came to 8 bases. CDR3 nucleotides: TGTGCCAGCAGTTTAGGAAGGAAGTACGAGCAGTACTTC. This sequence encodes CASSLGRKYEQYF.

V and J are TRBV11-2 and TRBJ2-1, with D possibly TRBD2 on 7 matching bases. Judging by the DNA end, TRBJ2-7 fits better; the J call may be wrong. The CDR3 covers 17 residues. Germline V CDR1 and CDR2: SGHAT, FQNNGV. CDR3: CASSLARGAVTYNEQYF. In nucleotides, the CDR3 is TGTGCCAGCAGCTTAGCCCGGGGGGCAGTGACCTACAATGAGCAGTACTTC.

On this clonotype itself: The junction differs from germline at one of its ends, possibly a read error. The chain couples TRBV11-1 to TRBJ2-7; 8 nucleotides align to TRBD1. The CDR3 runs 15 residues. CDR1 is SGHAT, CDR2 FQDESV, per germline (reference sequence). CDR3 amino acids: CVSSQTGAASYEQYF. The CDR3 DNA is TGTGTCAGCAGTCAGACAGGGGCGGCCTCCTACGAGCAGTACTTC.

This chain uses TRBV28 with TRBJ2-7; 13 bases map to TRBD2. Germline CDR1 reads MDHEN; CDR2 reads SYDVKM. V dropped 9 bases and J dropped 0; count of bases not matched to a gene: 5. This CDR3 region has 15 residues. CDR3 nucleotide sequence: TGTGCCAGTAAGGGACTAGCGGGATGCTCCTACGAGCAGTACTTC. It specifies CASKGLAGCSYEQYF.

Points on this clonotype: A junction end diverges from the germline sequence, so it may reflect a read error. V usage is TRBV28 and J usage is TRBJ2-7, with 7 bases matching TRBD2. This CDR3 comprises 15 residues. CDR1 is MDHEN, CDR2 SYDVKM, per germline. CDR3 protein: CGSSPGGSFSYKQYF. The CDR3, as DNA: TGTGGCAGCAGCCCCGGGGGGAGCTTCTCCTACAAGCAGTACTTC.